One and the same sample provided the 24 T cell receptor beta chains below, sequenced in a study of identical twins. TCRdb reanalysed the 5' RACE reads using MiXCR and keeps one entry per CDR3 protein. This table has 450,000 or so distinct CDR3 sequences, 11% to 15% appearing once. This sample was shared with a second study, whose subject was yellow fever vaccine responses in identical twins.

The sequenced material came from CD4+ T cells sorted from blood. The receptors shown here come from a woman younger than 35 in good health.

This clonotype was seen many times. The rearrangement joins TRBV5-5 to TRBJ2-3; 8 nucleotides agree with TRBD1. CDR3 length: 16 amino acids. Germline V gene sequence: CDR1 SGHKS, CDR2 YYEKEE (reference sequence). J was trimmed by 2 bases and V by 4 bases; bases with no gene match: 9. CDR3 in DNA: TGTGCCAGCAGCGCATCAGGGGGCTGGGACACAGATACGCAGTATTTT. This translates into CASSASGGWDTDTQYF.

This sequence joins TRBV7-8 and TRBJ2-6; D possibly matches TRBD1 or TRBD2 (5 bases each). V was trimmed by 1 base and J by 2 bases, leaving 12 bases between them. This CDR3 contains 17 residues. Germline CDR1 is SGHVS and CDR2 is FQNEAQ. CDR3 nucleotides: TGTGCCAGCAGCTTAGGTTTGGGGGTCCCTGGGGCCAACGTCCTGACTTTC. Protein: CASSLGLGVPGANVLTF.

The sample holds a few counts of this clonotype. The chain employs TRBV7-2 and TRBJ2-3; maybe TRBD2 (7 bases). Trimming left V 5 bases short and J 4 bases short, with 13 bases between. The CDR3 length is 14 residues. Per germline, CDR1 SGHTA and CDR2 FQGNSA. The CDR3, as DNA: TGTGCCAGCAGCCGAGGGGGGGTCGCAGATACGCAGTATTTT. Its protein is CASSRGGVADTQYF.

This clonotype has only a few counts. This chain joins TRBV27 and TRBJ2-4; D may be TRBD1 (7 bases). Germline V gene lookup returns CDR1 MNHEY and CDR2 SMNVEV (reference sequence). The ends were cut back, 5 bases at V and 0 bases at J, with 20 bases in the middle. The CDR3 is 18 residues long. CDR3 sequence reads: CASSPLGGQRLAKNIQYF. The CDR3 bases are TGTGCCAGCAGTCCACTGGGGGGACAGCGTCTAGCCAAAAACATTCAGTACTTC.

The chain combines TRBV6-5 with TRBJ2-4, with D possibly being TRBD2 (6 bases). V lost 2 bases, J lost 12 bases, and 14 bases lay in between. Germline CDR1 and CDR2: MNHEY and SVGAGI. This CDR3 comprises 13 residues. CDR3 in amino acids: CASSYPGTSHQYF. CDR3 DNA sequence: TGTGCCAGCAGTTACCCGGGGACTTCGCATCAGTACTTC.

The CDR3 loop reads CATSRAVGDTQYF. The CDR3 nucleotides read TGTGCCACCAGCAGGGCTGTGGGAGATACGCAGTATTTT. This chain uses TRBV15 with TRBJ2-3, with D hard to call. V lost 3 bases and J 5 bases, leaving 9 bases between the germline ends. The CDR3 extends over 13 amino acids. Germline values: CDR1 LNHNV, CDR2 YYDKDF (reference sequence).

This clonotype was detected only a few times. The J gene is TRBJ2-3, the V gene TRBV7-9; 8 bases are shared with TRBD2. Unmatched junction bases numbered 5, after V lost 1 base and J lost 2 bases. Per germline, CDR1 SEHNR and CDR2 FQNEAQ (reference sequence). This CDR3 spans 16 amino acids. CDR3 loop: CASSLGAGVFTDTQYF. DNA for the CDR3: TGTGCCAGCAGCTTAGGAGCGGGGGTTTTCACAGATACGCAGTATTTT.

A few counts support this clonotype. V is TRBV7-9 and J is TRBJ2-7; no clear D. CDR3 size: 13 residues. Germline V lookup: CDR1 SEHNR, CDR2 FQNEAQ (reference sequence). Trimming removed 5 bases from V and 9 bases from J, with 17 bases in between. The CDR3 sequence is CASSANSRVAQYF. The CDR3 region has the DNA TGTGCCAGCAGCGCGAACTCAAGAGTTGCGCAGTACTTC.

V and J are TRBV12-3 or TRBV12-4 and TRBJ1-5; a possible D gene is TRBD1 (5 bases). Trimming stripped 0 bases from V and 3 bases from J, with 9 bases between. CDR3 length equals 15 residues. Here the CDR3 reads CASSLAVGANQPQHF. The CDR3 bases are TGTGCCAGCAGTTTAGCCGTCGGGGCCAATCAGCCCCAGCATTTT.

Many counts were recorded for this clonotype. The V gene is TRBV3-1, the J gene TRBJ1-2, with D possibly being TRBD1 (6 bases). V was pared by 4 bases and J by 5 bases, with 14 bases between. Germline-derived CDR1 and CDR2 are LGHDT and YNNKEL (reference sequence). This CDR3 comprises 14 residues. Here the CDR3 reads CASSPLDSLYGYTF. CDR3 DNA: TGTGCCAGCAGCCCTCTGGACAGCCTTTATGGCTACACCTTC.

This clonotype was observed many times. The chain employs TRBV12-3 or TRBV12-4 and TRBJ2-7, with a possible D match to TRBD2 (6 bases). V gave up 6 bases and J gave up 0 bases, with 15 bases separating them. The CDR3 is 15 amino acids. The CDR3 sequence: CASSPRSGSSYEQYF. The CDR3 DNA reads as TGTGCCAGCAGCCCTAGGAGCGGGTCCTCCTACGAGCAGTACTTC.

This clonotype appeared many times. This sequence joins TRBV12-3 or TRBV12-4 and TRBJ2-7, with a possible D match to TRBD2 (5 bases). The CDR3 sequence is 12 residues long. Between the trimmed V and J ends, which lost 5 bases and 5 bases, there was a span of 10 bases. The CDR3 DNA sequence: TGTGCCAGCAGTCCACAGAGGGACGAGCAGTACTTC. Protein sequence: CASSPQRDEQYF.

This clonotype was detected ten times or more. The chain has TRBV27 and TRBJ2-7, with 7 bases identical to TRBD1. CDR3 length: 13 amino acids. The germline V gene has CDR1 MNHEY and CDR2 SMNVEV (reference sequence). Trimming cost V 3 bases and J 6 bases; bases outside gene matches: 5. The CDR3 sequence is CASSFLQGSEQYF. CDR3 nucleotide sequence: TGTGCCAGCAGTTTTCTACAGGGGAGCGAGCAGTACTTC.

The V and J genes are TRBV6-1 and TRBJ1-4; tentatively, D is TRBD1 (6 bases). Germline V lookup: CDR1 MNHNS, CDR2 SASEGT. V lost 4 bases to trimming and J lost 5 bases, with 11 bases between them. This CDR3 has 14 residues. CDR3 in amino acids: CASSGQTGNEKLFF. The CDR3, as DNA: TGTGCCAGCAGTGGACAGACAGGAAATGAAAAACTGTTTTTT.

At least ten counts were recorded for this clonotype. DNA of the CDR3: TGTGCCAGCAGTCCCCCGGGCAGGGCTAGCAATCAGCCCCAGCATTTT. Its protein product is CASSPPGRASNQPQHF. V is TRBV12-3 or TRBV12-4 and J is TRBJ1-5; a weak D match, TRBD1 (5 bases). The germline V and J ends were trimmed by 5 bases and 0 bases, with 14 bases remaining between them. The CDR3 is made up of 16 amino acids.

This clonotype has only a few counts. The V gene is TRBV5-4, the J gene TRBJ2-3; D is perhaps TRBD1 (6 bases). The V gene lost 4 bases and the J gene lost 0 bases, with 15 bases spanning the gap. Germline assignment: CDR1 SGHNT and CDR2 YYREEE (reference sequence). The CDR3 has 16 residues. In nucleotides, the CDR3 is TGTGCCAGCAGCCAAAGACAGGTGTCTAGCACAGATACGCAGTATTTT. Translation: CASSQRQVSSTDTQYF.

The rearrangement uses TRBV7-6 and TRBJ2-3; 7 bases agree with TRBD2. The V and J ends lost 4 bases and 7 bases, in that order; junction bases with no gene match: 23. The germline V gene encodes CDR1 SGHVS and CDR2 FNYEAQ. The CDR3 consists of 19 residues. The CDR3 loop reads CASSSLRRGTVHLPNTQYF. Here the CDR3 DNA reads TGTGCCAGCAGCTCGTTAAGGCGGGGGACGGTCCACCTTCCAAATACGCAGTATTTT.

The rearrangement joins TRBV2 to TRBJ2-5, with D perhaps assigned TRBD1 or TRBD2 (6 bases each). V was trimmed by 7 bases and J by 4 bases, leaving 10 bases between them. Germline values: CDR1 SNHLY, CDR2 FYNNEI. The CDR3 covers 12 residues. CDR3 amino acids: CASKGGRETQYF. The DNA of the CDR3 is TGTGCCAGCAAGGGGGGACGAGAGACCCAGTACTTC.

The V and J genes are TRBV29-1 and TRBJ2-3, with TRBD2 matching over 9 bases. This CDR3 spans 19 amino acids. V dropped 6 bases and J dropped 1; count of bases not matched to a gene: 20. Per germline, CDR1 SQVTM and CDR2 ANQGSEA. This chain's CDR3 is CSVRVDRDSGRWGTDTQYF. In nucleotides, the CDR3 is TGCAGCGTCCGCGTGGATCGCGATAGCGGGAGATGGGGCACAGATACGCAGTATTTT.

This clonotype has only a few counts. The chain has TRBV29-1 and TRBJ1-2; the match to TRBD1 covers 9 bases. CDR1 and CDR2 (germline): SQVTM, ANQGSEA. J lost 1 base, V lost 6 bases, and 9 bases had no gene match. This CDR3 region has 15 residues. The CDR3 is CSVDNSGQGNYGYTF. The CDR3, as DNA: TGCAGCGTAGACAACTCGGGACAGGGTAACTATGGCTACACCTTC.

The chain carries TRBV27 and TRBJ1-6; 7 positions match TRBD1. J was trimmed by 14 bases and V by 5 bases; bases with no gene match: 9. CDR1 and CDR2 from the germline V gene are MNHEY and SMNVEV (reference sequence). CDR3 length: 13 residues. The CDR3 region has the DNA TGTGCCAGCAGTCCGAACAGGGGCTCGGCCCTCCACTTT. Protein: CASSPNRGSALHF.

This clonotype was recorded many times. This sequence joins TRBV10-3 and TRBJ2-3; D gene unclear. The germline gives CDR1 ENHRY, CDR2 SYGVKD. Deletions cut 4 bases from V and 4 bases from J, with 3 bases between. The length of the CDR3 is 11 residues. The CDR3 DNA is TGTGCCATCAGTGGTTCAGATACGCAGTATTTT. Residues: CAISGSDTQYF.

The sample holds a few counts of this clonotype. V usage is TRBV19 and J usage is TRBJ2-2; D unresolved. V lost 7 bases and J 5 bases, leaving 5 bases between the germline ends. The CDR3 is made up of 11 amino acids. From germline, CDR1 is LNHDA and CDR2 SQIVND (reference sequence). The CDR3 bases are TGTGCCAGTACAAGGACCGGGGAGCTGTTTTTT. It encodes CASTRTGELFF.

A few counts support this clonotype. This chain connects TRBV27 to TRBJ2-3, with D perhaps TRBD1 or TRBD2 (5 bases each). Trimming took off 4 bases at V and 2 bases at J, with 13 bases between the two ends. CDR3 length: 15 amino acids. Germline loops: CDR1 MNHEY, CDR2 SMNVEV (reference sequence). The CDR3: CASSSEGRITDTQYF. Written as DNA, the CDR3 is TGTGCCAGCAGTTCTGAGGGACGAATCACAGATACGCAGTATTTT.